These 21 T cell receptor beta chains were sequenced from one sample in a study of identical twins. TCRdb re-called the 5' RACE reads with MiXCR, one entry per CDR3 protein. There are approximately 890,000 distinct CDR3 sequences in the sample; roughly 12% occur only once, and about 1.6% lies in the top ten. These data are also associated with another study on yellow fever vaccine responses in identical twins.

Material for sequencing was PBMCs. Source of these receptors: a woman between 18 and 29 years old in good health.

Only a few counts were recorded for this clonotype. The V gene is TRBV4-1, the J gene TRBJ2-7; D uncertain. This CDR3 has 14 residues. Germline loops: CDR1 MGHRA, CDR2 YSYEKL. Trimming left V 1 base short and J 2 bases short, with 9 bases between. The CDR3 DNA reads as TGCGCCAGCAGCCAAGGCCAGTTCCCCTACGAGCAGTACTTC. Residues: CASSQGQFPYEQYF.

The V call is TRBV10-3, the J call TRBJ2-2; D is perhaps TRBD1 (5 bases). Germline CDR1 ENHRY, CDR2 SYGVKD. Trimming cost V 0 bases and J 0 bases, with 8 bases left between them. The CDR3 contains 16 residues. The CDR3: CAISESGRANTGELFF. The CDR3 region has the DNA TGTGCCATCAGTGAGTCGGGCAGGGCGAACACCGGGGAGCTGTTTTTT.

This clonotype was counted between two and nine times. This chain links TRBV28 with TRBJ2-5; tentatively, D is TRBD1 or TRBD2 (6 bases each). Germline CDR1 and CDR2: MDHEN and SYDVKM. Trimming took 5 bases from V and 2 from J, leaving 18 bases between them. The CDR3 is 16 residues long. The CDR3 DNA reads as TGTGCCAGCAGTCAGCCGGGGGCTCCGTGGCAAGAGACCCAGTACTTC. Encoded protein: CASSQPGAPWQETQYF.

This clonotype appeared a few times. The J gene is TRBJ2-1, the V gene TRBV5-1; D not certain. Germline loops: CDR1 SGHRS, CDR2 YFSETQ. Trimming cost V 2 bases and J 0 bases, with 15 bases left between them. The CDR3 length is 17 residues. The CDR3 nucleotides read TGCGCCAGCAGCTTTGTCGGAGCCCGGAGCTCCTACAATGAGCAGTTCTTC. Translation gives CASSFVGARSSYNEQFF.

The chain joins TRBV19 to TRBJ1-2, with TRBD1 matching 7 bases. This CDR3 spans 15 amino acids. Germline-derived CDR1 and CDR2 are LNHDA and SQIVND (reference sequence). V shed 3 bases and J 2 bases; nucleotides not matched to a gene: 6. CDR3 protein: CASSILGTVNYGYTF. The CDR3, as DNA: TGTGCCAGTAGTATTCTCGGGACAGTCAACTATGGCTACACCTTC.

The chain has TRBV6-1 and TRBJ2-2; TRBD2 aligns across 12 bases. V was clipped by 8 bases and J by 2 bases; unmatched bases: 6. The V gene's germline CDR1 is MNHNS and CDR2 SASEGT. The CDR3 spans 16 residues. Written as DNA, the CDR3 is TGTGCCAGCGCAGGGACTAGCGGGTACAACACCGGGGAGCTGTTTTTT. The encoded protein is CASAGTSGYNTGELFF.

Ten or more counts support this clonotype. The chain links TRBV20-1 to TRBJ2-1; 8 bases map to TRBD2. Germline lookup yields CDR1 DFQATT and CDR2 SNEGSKA (reference sequence). The J segment lost 4 bases and the V segment lost 6 bases, leaving 5 bases of the junction unmatched. CDR3 length: 13 amino acids. The CDR3 sequence: CSARGGLYNEQFF. The CDR3, as DNA: TGCAGTGCCCGGGGGGGCCTGTACAATGAGCAGTTCTTC.

This clonotype has a count of ten or more. The J gene is TRBJ1-1, the V gene TRBV2; D is ambiguous. V lost 3 bases and J lost 11, with 10 bases in between. Germline CDR1 and CDR2: SNHLY and FYNNEI. This CDR3 is built from 11 residues. This CDR3 is CASSDFQAAFF. The CDR3 region has the DNA TGTGCCAGCAGTGATTTCCAGGCCGCTTTCTTT.

This clonotype was seen more than once but under ten times. CDR3: CASSQGGVTSYEQYF. The CDR3 DNA sequence: TGTGCCAGCAGCCAGGGTGGGGTGACCTCCTACGAGCAGTACTTC. The chain has TRBV7-2 and TRBJ2-7; D is perhaps TRBD1 (5 bases). With 5 bases removed from V and 0 bases from J, the gap between germline ends came to 14 bases. Germline V gene data show CDR1 as SGHTA and CDR2 as FQGNSA. The CDR3 contains 15 residues.

This clonotype was counted ten times or more. The chain recombines TRBV11-2 with TRBJ1-2; D is unresolved. This CDR3 spans 13 amino acids. V shed 2 bases and J shed 2 bases, with 6 bases lying between them. Germline V gene lookup returns CDR1 SGHAT and CDR2 FQNNGV. The CDR3 DNA sequence: TGTGCCAGCAGCTTATGGCGAAACTATGGCTACACCTTC. This translates into CASSLWRNYGYTF. Filled out from reference TRBV11-2 and TRBJ1-2, the complete variable domain reads EAGVAQSPRYKIIEKRQSVAFWCNPISGHATLYWYQQILGQGPKLLIQFQNNGVVDDSQLPKDRFSAERLKGVDSTLKIQPAKLEDSAVYLCASSLWRNYGYTFGSGTRLTVV.

This sequence joins TRBV7-9 and TRBJ1-2, with TRBD1 identical over 7 bases. The germline gives CDR1 SEHNR, CDR2 FQNEAQ (reference sequence). The CDR3 runs 14 residues. Unmatched junction bases numbered 7, after V lost 5 bases and J lost 4 bases. The CDR3 spells CASSTQGQVYGYTF. DNA for the CDR3: TGTGCCAGCAGCACGCAAGGACAGGTCTATGGCTACACCTTC.

V and J are TRBV4-1 and TRBJ2-1, with 10 bases identical to TRBD2. The CDR3 runs 17 residues. V lost 1 base, J lost 8 bases, and 11 bases stayed unmatched. The germline gives CDR1 MGHRA, CDR2 YSYEKL. The CDR3 region has the DNA TGCGCCAGCAGCCAAGTGAATAGGCTAGCGGGAGTCTATGAGCAGTTCTTC. Amino acid sequence: CASSQVNRLAGVYEQFF.

This clonotype was detected many times. J is TRBJ1-5 and V is TRBV5-5; D possibly corresponds to TRBD1 (5 bases). The V gene's germline CDR1 is SGHKS and CDR2 YYEKEE (reference sequence). This CDR3 has 14 residues. V lost 0 bases and J 7 bases, leaving 11 bases between the germline ends. DNA of the CDR3: TGTGCCAGCAGCTTGGACCAGGGAGTACAGCCCCAGCATTTT. Translating it yields CASSLDQGVQPQHF.

This clonotype occurred a few times. The rearrangement joins TRBV19 to TRBJ2-7, with a weak D call TRBD1 (6 bases). V lost 1 base and J 2 bases, leaving 12 bases between the germline ends. CDR3 length: 15 amino acids. The germline V gene encodes CDR1 LNHDA and CDR2 SQIVND (reference sequence). CDR3 residues: CASSIVPRGTYEQYF. In DNA form, the CDR3 reads TGTGCCAGTAGTATAGTACCAAGGGGGACCTACGAGCAGTACTTC.

The J gene is TRBJ2-5, the V gene TRBV28; no firm D call. The CDR3 spans 15 residues. Germline values: CDR1 MDHEN, CDR2 SYDVKM. The V gene lost 3 bases and the J gene lost 2 bases, with 13 bases spanning the gap. CDR3 sequence reads: CASSFRGMGQETQYF. In nucleotides, the CDR3 is TGTGCCAGCAGTTTTCGCGGCATGGGTCAAGAGACCCAGTACTTC.

There are a few counts of this clonotype. This chain connects TRBV6-1 to TRBJ1-6; tentative D call: TRBD1 (6 bases). Germline CDR1 is MNHNS and CDR2 is SASEGT. The CDR3 spans 15 residues. Trimming shortened V by 2 bases and J by 6 bases, and 11 bases separated the two germline ends. CDR3 protein: CASSERGVGNSPLHF. The CDR3 DNA reads TGTGCCAGCAGTGAAAGGGGGGTAGGTAATTCACCCCTCCACTTT.

The CDR3 sequence is CASSLTDSSYNEQFF. In DNA form, the CDR3 reads TGTGCCAGTTCCTTGACGGATAGCTCCTACAATGAGCAGTTCTTC. The chain joins TRBV19 to TRBJ2-1; D call uncertain. V dropped 8 bases and J dropped 0 bases, with 14 bases sitting between them. Germline CDR1 reads LNHDA; CDR2 reads SQIVND (reference sequence). The CDR3 length is 15 residues.

The V gene is TRBV2, the J gene TRBJ2-1; D is possibly TRBD1 (5 bases). CDR3 length: 13 amino acids. Trimming stripped 4 bases from V and 7 bases from J, with 11 bases between. In germline, CDR1 is SNHLY, CDR2 FYNNEI. Written as DNA, the CDR3 is TGTGCCAGCAGTGGGCAGGGTTTTAATGAGCAGTTCTTC. This sequence encodes CASSGQGFNEQFF. Full variable domain (remainder filled in from reference TRBV2 and TRBJ2-1): EPEVTQTPSHQVTQMGQEVILRCVPISNHLYFYWYRQILGQKVEFLVSFYNNEISEKSEIFDDQFSVERPDGSNFTLKIRSTKLEDSAMYFCASSGQGFNEQFFGPGTRLTVL.

This clonotype was seen a handful of times. The chain has TRBV10-3 and TRBJ2-3, with 7 bases that match TRBD2. This CDR3 is 18 amino acids long. V shed 2 bases and J 2 bases; nucleotides not matched to a gene: 13. The germline CDR1 and CDR2 sequences are ENHRY and SYGVKD. The CDR3 loop is CAISEGWVRGLTTDTQYF. The CDR3 DNA reads TGTGCCATCAGTGAGGGGTGGGTAAGGGGACTAACCACAGATACGCAGTATTTT.

The sample holds many counts of this clonotype. This chain uses TRBV5-1 with TRBJ2-4; tentatively, D is TRBD2 (6 bases). The CDR3 contains 14 residues. Germline CDR1 reads SGHRS; CDR2 reads YFSETQ. V lost 3 bases, J lost 7 bases, and 14 bases lay in between. The CDR3 DNA sequence: TGCGCCAGCAGCTGGGACTCACGAAGGAACATTCAGTACTTC. This codes for CASSWDSRRNIQYF.

V and J are TRBV14 and TRBJ2-3, with TRBD1 matching over 7 bases. Germline CDR1 is SGHDN and CDR2 is FVKESK. V trimming: 5 bases; J trimming: 7 bases; junction bases outside the gene matches: 6. This CDR3 comprises 13 residues. The CDR3 sequence: CASSSDRLNTQYF. In nucleotides, the CDR3 is TGTGCCAGCAGCTCGGACAGGCTTAATACGCAGTATTTT.